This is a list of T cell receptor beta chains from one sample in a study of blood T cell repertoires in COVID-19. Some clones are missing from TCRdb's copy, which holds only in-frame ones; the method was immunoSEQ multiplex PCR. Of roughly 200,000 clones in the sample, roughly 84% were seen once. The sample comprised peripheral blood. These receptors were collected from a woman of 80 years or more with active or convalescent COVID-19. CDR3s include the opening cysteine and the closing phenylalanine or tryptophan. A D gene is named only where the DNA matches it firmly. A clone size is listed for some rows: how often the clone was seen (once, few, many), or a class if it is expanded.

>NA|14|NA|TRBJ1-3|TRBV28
TGTGCCAGCAGTTCTACAGGGAGAGGAAACACCATATATTTT
CASSSTGRGNTIYF
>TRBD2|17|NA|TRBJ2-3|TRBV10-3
TGTGCCATCAGTGAGCAACTAGCGGGGGGGAGCACAGATACGCAGTATTTT
CAISEQLAGGSTDTQYF
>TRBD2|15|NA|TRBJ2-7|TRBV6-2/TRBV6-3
TGTGCCAGCAGCCACGGACTAGCGGGGACCTACGAGCAGTACTTC
CASSHGLAGTYEQYF
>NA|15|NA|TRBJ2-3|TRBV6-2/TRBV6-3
TGTGCCAGCAGTTCAGGGGACATGGGCACAGATACGCAGTATTTT
CASSSGDMGTDTQYF
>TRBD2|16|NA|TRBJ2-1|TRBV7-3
TGTGCCAGCAGCTTATACGGGGGACTAGCGGTTAATGAGCAGTTCTTC
CASSLYGGLAVNEQFF
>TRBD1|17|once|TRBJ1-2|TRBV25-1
TGTGCCAGCAGTCCCCGGGGACAGGCACGGGGGCTGTCTGGCTACACCTTC
CASSPRGQARGLSGYTF
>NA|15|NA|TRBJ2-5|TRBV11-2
TGTGCCAGCAGCTTAGTAGAGGGCAGTAAAGAGACCCAGTACTTC
CASSLVEGSKETQYF
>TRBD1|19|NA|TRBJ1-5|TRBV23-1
TGCGCCAGCAGTCAAAGGGGCGGGACAGGGAGAAGTGGGATGCAGCCCCAGCATTTT
CASSQRGGTGRSGMQPQHF
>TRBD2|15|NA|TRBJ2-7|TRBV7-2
TGTGCCAGCAGCTTAGCTTCTAGCGGGGGGGACGAGCAGTACTTC
CASSLASSGGDEQYF
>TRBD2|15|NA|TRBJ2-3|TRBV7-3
TGTGCCAGCAGCGTCACCGGGACTAGGCCGGATACGCAGTATTTT
CASSVTGTRPDTQYF
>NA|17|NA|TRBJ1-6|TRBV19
TGTGCCAGCCAAACGGGCAGGTCAGGGCCCTATAATTCACCCCTCCACTTT
CASQTGRSGPYNSPLHF
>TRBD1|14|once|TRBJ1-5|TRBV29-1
TGCAGCGCGATCGGACAGGGTGGGGATCAGCCCCAGCATTTT
CSAIGQGGDQPQHF
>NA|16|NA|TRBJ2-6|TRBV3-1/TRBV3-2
TGTGCCAGCAGCCAAGAGGGAGGATCTGGGGCCAACGTCCTGACTTTC
CASSQEGGSGANVLTF
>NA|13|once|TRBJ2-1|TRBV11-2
TGTGCCAGCAGCTTCTCGGGGAGCAATGAGCAGTTCTTC
CASSFSGSNEQFF
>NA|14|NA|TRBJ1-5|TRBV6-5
TGTGCCAGCAGTTATCGGGGATATGGTCAGCCCCAGCATTTT
CASSYRGYGQPQHF
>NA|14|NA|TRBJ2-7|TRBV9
TGTGCCAGCAGCGTAGACGCAGGTGTCCGCGAGCAGTACTTC
CASSVDAGVREQYF
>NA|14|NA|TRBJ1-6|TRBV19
TGTGCCAGTAGTTCCGGGATCTCAAATTCACCCCTCCACTTT
CASSSGISNSPLHF
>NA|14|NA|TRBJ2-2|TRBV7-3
TGTGCCAGCAGCCCCCACCAGGACACCGGGGAGCTGTTTTTT
CASSPHQDTGELFF
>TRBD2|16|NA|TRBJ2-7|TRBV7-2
TGTGCCAGCAGTCGAACCAGCCAGCGGGAGATTTACGAGCAGTACTTC
CASSRTSQREIYEQYF
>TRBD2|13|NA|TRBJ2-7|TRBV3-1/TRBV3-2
TGTGCCAGCAGCTTACTAGCGTCCTACGAGCAGTACTTC
CASSLLASYEQYF
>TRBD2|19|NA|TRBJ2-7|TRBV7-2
TGTGCCAGCAGCTTACGGGGGGCTAGCGGGGGCGAAAGCTCCTACGAGCAGTACTTC
CASSLRGASGGESSYEQYF
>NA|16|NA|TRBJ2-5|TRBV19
TGTGCCAGTACCTCTCGAGAAAAAGGACTTAGTGAGACCCAGTACTTC
CASTSREKGLSETQYF
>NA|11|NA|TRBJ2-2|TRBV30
TGTGCCTGGAGTGAGGAGGGGGAGCTGTTTTTT
CAWSEEGELFF
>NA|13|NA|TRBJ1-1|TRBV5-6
NA
CASSRGVAGGSFF
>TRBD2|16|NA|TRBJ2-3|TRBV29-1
TGCAGCGCTCGTCGGGGACTAGCGGGAGGTTTGGATACGCAGTATTTT
CSARRGLAGGLDTQYF
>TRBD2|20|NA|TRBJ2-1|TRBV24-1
TGTGCCACCAGTGATGCAGGACTAGCGGGGGGTACCAGCTCCTACAATGAGCAGTTCTTC
CATSDAGLAGGTSSYNEQFF
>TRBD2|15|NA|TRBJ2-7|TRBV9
TGTGCCAGCAGCCCACACGGCGGGAGTCCCTACGAGCAGTACTTC
CASSPHGGSPYEQYF
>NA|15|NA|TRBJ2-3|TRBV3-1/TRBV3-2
TGTGCCAGCAGCCAAGCGGGGGTCCAGTCCGATACGCAGTATTTT
CASSQAGVQSDTQYF
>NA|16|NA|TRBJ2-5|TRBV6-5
TGTGCCAGCAGTTACAGTGGCGGGGCAATGAAAGAGACCCAGTACTTC
CASSYSGGAMKETQYF
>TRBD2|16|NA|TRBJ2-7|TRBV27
TGTGCCAGCAGCCGCGGGACTAGCGGCGGTTTGGGGGAGCAGTACTTC
CASSRGTSGGLGEQYF
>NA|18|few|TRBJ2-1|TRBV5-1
TGCGCCAGCAGCCCAACCACCTTAGCGGAGGGCTCCTACAATGAGCAGTTCTTC
CASSPTTLAEGSYNEQFF
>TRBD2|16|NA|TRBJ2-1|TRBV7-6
TGTGCCAGCAGCTTCTATGGGGCGGGAGGTTACAATGAGCAGTTCTTC
CASSFYGAGGYNEQFF
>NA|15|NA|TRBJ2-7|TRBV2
TGTGCCAGCAGTGAAACGGCATACTTCCCGAGGGAGCAGTACTTC
CASSETAYFPREQYF
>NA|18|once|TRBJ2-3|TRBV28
TGTGCCAGCAGTTCCCCTGGTCGGGTCGGCGAGGGCACAGATACGCAGTATTTT
CASSSPGRVGEGTDTQYF
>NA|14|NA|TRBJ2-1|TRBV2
TGTGCCAGCAGTGGACAGGTGGGATACAATGAGCAGTTCTTC
CASSGQVGYNEQFF
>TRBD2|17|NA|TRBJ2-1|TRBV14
TGTGCCAGCAGCCAGTCCTCTAGCGGCCTCTCCTACAATGAGCAGTTCTTC
CASSQSSSGLSYNEQFF
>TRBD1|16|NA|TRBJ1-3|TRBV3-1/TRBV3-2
TGTGCCAGCAGCCAAGTATGGGACAGGGCTGGAAACACCATATATTTT
CASSQVWDRAGNTIYF
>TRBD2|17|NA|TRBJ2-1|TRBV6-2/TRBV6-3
TGTGCCAGCAGTTACAACAGGTGGGAGGGCAAAAACAATGAGCAGTTCTTC
CASSYNRWEGKNNEQFF
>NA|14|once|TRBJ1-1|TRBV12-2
TGTGCAAGTCGCTCCTACCAGGGGCGCTGGGAAGCTTTCTTT
CASRSYQGRWEAFF
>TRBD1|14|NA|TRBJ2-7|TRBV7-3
TGTGCCAGCAGCATTACAGGGGAACCCTACGAGCAGTACTTC
CASSITGEPYEQYF
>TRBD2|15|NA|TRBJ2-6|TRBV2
TGTGCCAGCAGCGGCTTTAGCGGGACCTCGGGCGTCCTGACTTTC
CASSGFSGTSGVLTF
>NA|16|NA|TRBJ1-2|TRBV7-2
TGTGCCAGCAGCTCCGGTGGGGGGTGGGATTCATATGGCTACACCTTC
CASSSGGGWDSYGYTF
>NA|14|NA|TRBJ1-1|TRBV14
TGTGCCAGCAGCCATCTCCCCGGGTACACTGAAGCTTTCTTT
CASSHLPGYTEAFF
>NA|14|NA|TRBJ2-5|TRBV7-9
TGTGCCAGCAGCTTAGATTATCCAGGGGAGACCCAGTACTTC
CASSLDYPGETQYF
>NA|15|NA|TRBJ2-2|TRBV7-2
TGTGCCAGCAGCTTACTTGGAGGTCGGACCGGGGAGCTGTTTTTT
CASSLLGGRTGELFF
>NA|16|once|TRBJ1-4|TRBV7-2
TGTGCCAGCAGCTTGTTAGGGACTGCAACTAATGAAAAACTGTTTTTT
CASSLLGTATNEKLFF
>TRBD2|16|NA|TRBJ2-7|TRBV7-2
TGTGCCAGCAGCTTAGACCCTAGCGGGGGGACCTACGAGCAGTACTTC
CASSLDPSGGTYEQYF